This TCR beta chain stems from a study of blood T cell repertoires in COVID-19. Across the whole study: From the United States, Italy and Spain came samples of acute and convalescent COVID-19. The cDNA or gDNA used as material had been derived from T cells, B-cell-depleted T cells, or PBMCs.

The germline V gene encodes CDR1 SEHNR and CDR2 FQNEAQ (reference sequence). The V gene end was trimmed by 7 bases and the J gene end by 1 base; junction bases not matched to a gene: 18. The CDR3 runs 18 residues. In the original processing: How many nucleated cells were present was estimated from reference gene primer amplification. The protocol was immunoSEQ multiplex PCR, while the TCRdb copy is restricted to in-frame clones and leaves out a portion. That table furnishes V, J and clone size, whereas the DNA furnished D and trimming. The table has a few hundred thousand clones, 65% to 90% seen once.

V is TRBV7-9 and J is TRBJ1-2, with 7 positions matching TRBD1. Sequenced input: peripheral blood. The receptor comes from a man in his forties or fifties with active or convalescent COVID-19. This CDR3 is CASNPKPPGTAINYGYTF. CDR3 nucleotide sequence: TGTGCCAGCAACCCCAAACCGCCCGGGACAGCGATTAACTATGGCTACACCTTC.